What follows is one T cell receptor beta chain and its context. This specimen belongs to a study of blood T cell repertoires in COVID-19. Study summary: Collection of acute and convalescent COVID-19 samples took place in the United States, Italy and Spain. The cDNA or gDNA used as material had been derived from T cells, B-cell-depleted T cells, or PBMCs.

As handled by the study authors: Using reference gene primer amplification, nucleated cell counts were estimated. Sequenced by immunoSEQ multiplex PCR; TCRdb stores in-frame clones only, minus some. V and J calls and clone size are those listed in that table; D and trimming were worked out from the DNA. The data contain more than 150,000 clones, roughly 80% of them singletons. This CDR3 contains 13 residues. The germline CDR1 and CDR2 sequences are SGHTA and FQGTGA. The V and J ends lost 4 bases and 7 bases respectively, with 10 bases between them. V is TRBV7-3 and J is TRBJ2-2; weak D call: TRBD1 (5 bases). The clonotype comes from a man aged 55-75 years with active or convalescent COVID-19. The sequencing sample was made of peripheral blood. The CDR3 coding sequence is TGTGCCAGCAGCTCCCCAGGGAACGGGGAGCTGTTTTTT. Protein: CASSSPGNGELFF.